This is a list of T cell receptor beta chains from one sample in a study of blood T cell repertoires in COVID-19. Sequencing was performed with immunoSEQ multiplex PCR; in TCRdb, only in-frame clones are kept and a portion is missing. The repertoire holds 200,000 to 250,000 clones, with 75% to 85% as singletons. Sample: peripheral blood. These receptors originate from a woman in her 30s with COVID-19, enrolled during active disease. The CDR3 runs from the conserved cysteine through the conserved F or W. Fields, in order: V gene, CDR3 length, J gene, CDR3 protein.

TRBV7-6,14,TRBJ2-3,CASSSPGGTDTQYF
TRBV5-5,19,TRBJ2-7,CASSWDGTSGRGSSYEQYF
TRBV7-2,17,TRBJ2-3,CASSLHPSGTSTDTQYF
TRBV19,16,TRBJ1-5,CASGSARGSSNQPQHF
TRBV6-2/TRBV6-3,14,TRBJ1-6,CASSGKDRASPLHF
TRBV5-6,13,TRBJ1-5,CASSLGRRQPQHF
TRBV18,17,TRBJ1-2,CASSPLGTGELSSGYTF
TRBV2,14,TRBJ2-7,CASSGTSGGAEQYF
TRBV4-3,16,TRBJ1-3,CASSQDKEGSGNTIYF
TRBV14,15,TRBJ1-3,CASSQRIDFGNTIYF
TRBV27,14,TRBJ1-2,CASSLDQSGIGYTF
TRBV9,13,TRBJ2-7,CASSPDRVHEQYF
TRBV20-1,14,TRBJ2-3,CSASVGGYTDTQYF
TRBV6-1,12,TRBJ1-2,CASSEQDYGYTF
TRBV4-3,15,TRBJ1-3,CASSPGGTGRNTIYF
TRBV9,13,TRBJ1-1,CASSTGGTTEAFF
TRBV3-1/TRBV3-2,15,TRBJ2-4,CASSPTWGQGNIQYF
TRBV2,13,TRBJ1-1,CASTGGAGTEAFF
TRBV5-4,16,TRBJ2-2,CASSRGTSVFPGELFF
TRBV7-2,13,TRBJ2-7,CASARGEVGEQYF
TRBV10-2,12,TRBJ2-2,CASRTGTGELFF
TRBV5-1,18,TRBJ2-2,CASSLTPESTGLRGELFF
TRBV9,16,TRBJ2-1,CASSVTGTYSYNEQFF